The 31 T cell receptor beta chains in this list originate from one sample, sequenced in a study of vaccination and CD4 T cells after COVID-19. Their cognate antigens are unknown. Once obtained from cultured CD4+ T cells, the DNA was sequenced using the Oncomine TCR Beta short-read assay. TCRdb reprocessed the PCR reads with MiXCR, giving one entry per CDR3 protein. The profile shows about 4,400 distinct CDR3 sequences, 37% of them singletons. Treatment here: roughly 10-day PBMC culture with coronavirus spike peptide pools or control peptides (ViraFEST assay). Sequences were derived from CD4+ T cells from blood, cultured in vitro, sampled after SARS-CoV-2 vaccination. The receptors originated from a human donor who had recovered from COVID-19.

This clonotype was observed once. The chain joins TRBV11-3 to TRBJ2-6, with TRBD1 matching over 7 bases. V dropped 4 bases and J dropped 2; count of bases not matched to a gene: 11. CDR1 is SGHNT, CDR2 YENEEA, per germline. This CDR3 is built from 18 residues. DNA for the CDR3: TGTGCCAGCAGCTCCCCGGGCATAGGGGGCGCTGGGGCCAACGTCCTGACTTTC. Encoded protein: CASSSPGIGGAGANVLTF.

This rearrangement joins TRBV18 to TRBJ2-7; 10 nucleotides agree with TRBD2. Germline V CDR1 and CDR2: KGHSH, LQKENI. The V gene end was trimmed by 5 bases and the J gene end by 6 bases; junction bases not matched to a gene: 4. The length of the CDR3 is 13 residues. Written as DNA, the CDR3 is TGTGCCAGCTCAGCAGGACTAGCGGCCGAGCAGTACTTC. Its protein product is CASSAGLAAEQYF.

This clonotype was seen only a few times. The V and J genes are TRBV20-1 and TRBJ2-3; TRBD1 matches 8 bases. Germline lookup yields CDR1 DFQATT and CDR2 SNEGSKA (reference sequence). V lost 6 bases and J lost 1; bases outside the gene matches: 3. The CDR3 sequence is 13 residues long. The CDR3 DNA sequence: TGCAGTGCCCAGACAGGGGGCACAGATACGCAGTATTTT. Amino acid sequence: CSAQTGGTDTQYF.

In this sample, this clonotype turned up a few times. This chain connects TRBV7-8 to TRBJ2-5, with a possible D match to TRBD2 (6 bases). This CDR3 contains 13 residues. The germline V gene encodes CDR1 SGHVS and CDR2 FQNEAQ. Trimming took 8 bases from V and 4 from J, leaving 14 bases between them. In nucleotides, the CDR3 is TGTGCCAGCTCTGTCGGGGGTCTAGAGACCCAGTACTTC. Translation: CASSVGGLETQYF. Combining the CDR3 with reference TRBV7-8 and TRBJ2-5 gives the whole variable domain GAGVSQSPRYKVAKRGQDVALRCDPISGHVSLFWYQQALGQGPEFLTYFQNEAQLDKSGLPSDRFFAERPEGSVSTLKIQRTQQEDSAVYLCASSVGGLETQYFGPGTRLLVL.

V usage is TRBV20-1 and J usage is TRBJ1-1, with D possibly TRBD1 on 5 matching bases. Trimming took 0 bases from V and 5 from J, leaving 13 bases between them. The CDR3 contains 14 residues. Germline CDR1 is DFQATT and CDR2 is SNEGSKA (reference sequence). DNA for the CDR3: TGCAGTGCTAGAGATGGGGGGGTGGGGACTGAAGCTTTCTTT. Translated: CSARDGGVGTEAFF.

The rearrangement links TRBV24-1 to TRBJ2-7, with 9 bases matching TRBD1. The CDR3 contains 14 residues. In germline, CDR1 is KGHDR, CDR2 SFDVKD. V trimming: 4 bases; J trimming: 6 bases; junction bases outside the gene matches: 6. CDR3 sequence reads: CATSDTYRGPEQYF. CDR3 sequence (DNA): TGTGCCACCAGTGACACTTACAGGGGGCCCGAGCAGTACTTC.

The chain employs TRBV2 and TRBJ1-3; D uncertain. Germline V gene data show CDR1 as SNHLY and CDR2 as FYNNEI. The CDR3 length is 12 residues. V was pared by 4 bases and J by 4 bases, with 5 bases between. The CDR3 loop is CASSVGGNTIYF. The CDR3, as DNA: TGTGCCAGCAGTGTAGGGGGAAACACCATATATTTT.

The gene calls are TRBV30 and TRBJ2-3; D is perhaps TRBD1 (5 bases). V gave up 5 bases and J gave up 2 bases, with 23 bases separating them. The CDR3 sequence is 17 residues long. Germline V gene data show CDR1 as GTSNPN and CDR2 as SVGIG (reference sequence). This chain's CDR3 is CAWGHIRMGPFTDTQYF. CDR3 nucleotide sequence: TGTGCCTGGGGACATATTCGGATGGGCCCCTTCACAGATACGCAGTATTTT.

This clonotype was detected only a few times. The chain is built from TRBV7-9 and TRBJ1-2; perhaps TRBD1 as D (5 bases). The CDR3 is 14 amino acids. Germline V gene sequence: CDR1 SEHNR, CDR2 FQNEAQ (reference sequence). Trimming removed 5 bases at V and 4 bases at J, with 14 bases between. The CDR3 DNA follows: TGTGCCAGCAGCCCCGGGGCTCAGGGCTATGGCTACACCTTC. This encodes CASSPGAQGYGYTF.

This clonotype came up a few times. The V call is TRBV4-1, the J call TRBJ1-6; no definite D call. The V and J ends lost 1 base and 10 bases respectively, with 14 bases between them. The CDR3 has 15 amino acids. CDR1 MGHRA and CDR2 YSYEKL come from the germline V gene. The CDR3 nucleotides read TGCGCCAGCAGCCAAGGGATCGTGGTTATCTCACCCCTCCACTTT. Translating it yields CASSQGIVVISPLHF.

The chain employs TRBV4-2 and TRBJ1-5, with a tentative D call TRBD1 (5 bases). Between the trimmed V and J ends, which lost 1 base and 7 bases, there was a span of 11 bases. The CDR3 covers 14 residues. In germline, CDR1 is LGHNA, CDR2 YNFKEQ. This chain's CDR3 is CASSQGRDGQPQHF. DNA for the CDR3: TGTGCCAGCAGCCAAGGCAGGGATGGGCAGCCCCAGCATTTT.

This chain joins TRBV11-2 and TRBJ2-5, with 7 nucleotides matching TRBD2. V lost 2 bases and J lost 7; bases outside the gene matches: 10. Germline assignment: CDR1 SGHAT and CDR2 FQNNGV. CDR3 size: 15 residues. As DNA, the CDR3 is TGTGCCAGCAGCTTATCTGCAGGAGGGGAGGGGACCCAGTACTTC. It specifies CASSLSAGGEGTQYF. Supplemented by reference TRBV11-2 and TRBJ2-5, the full variable domain reads EAGVAQSPRYKIIEKRQSVAFWCNPISGHATLYWYQQILGQGPKLLIQFQNNGVVDDSQLPKDRFSAERLKGVDSTLKIQPAKLEDSAVYLCASSLSAGGEGTQYFGPGTRLLVL.

By sample share, this clonotype is large. V gene TRBV9 combines with J gene TRBJ2-5, with 8 bases that match TRBD2. V lost 4 bases and J lost 3; bases outside the gene matches: 11. Germline V lookup: CDR1 SGDLS, CDR2 YYNGEE. The CDR3 covers 16 residues. Here the CDR3 reads CASSPPPGGAKETQYF. CDR3 in DNA: TGTGCCAGCAGCCCGCCCCCCGGGGGGGCCAAAGAGACCCAGTACTTC.

This chain links TRBV2 with TRBJ2-7; the D gene is possibly TRBD1 (6 bases). CDR3 length equals 15 residues. Germline V gene data show CDR1 as SNHLY and CDR2 as FYNNEI. Trimming removed 2 bases from V and 3 bases from J, with 14 bases in between. The DNA of the CDR3 is TGTGCCAGCAGTGAAACGAGGGACAACCGCTACGAGCAGTACTTC. Translation gives CASSETRDNRYEQYF.

The rearrangement uses TRBV5-8 and TRBJ1-6; no reliable D call. Trimming left V 2 bases short and J 9 bases short, with 12 bases between. The CDR3 is made up of 14 amino acids. Germline V gives CDR1 SGHTS, CDR2 YDEGEE. The CDR3 DNA reads TGTGCCAGCAGCTTTTCTCCCATGGGTTCACCCCTCCACTTT. This sequence encodes CASSFSPMGSPLHF.

The CDR3 region is CASSQVGRRGAGGPTGELFF. The DNA for the CDR3 is TGCGCCAGCAGCCAAGTGGGCAGGCGGGGAGCGGGAGGGCCAACCGGGGAGCTGTTTTTT. This chain connects TRBV4-1 to TRBJ2-2, with 10 positions matching TRBD2. V shed 1 base and J 5 bases; nucleotides not matched to a gene: 16. The CDR3 totals 20 residues. Germline V gene lookup returns CDR1 MGHRA and CDR2 YSYEKL.

This clonotype came up a few times. The rearrangement links TRBV20-1 to TRBJ1-4; no clear D gene. There are 11 residues in the CDR3. The germline gives CDR1 DFQATT, CDR2 SNEGSKA (reference sequence). Trimming shortened V by 5 bases and J by 7 bases, and 8 bases separated the two germline ends. The CDR3 reads CSARVGEKLFF. The CDR3, as DNA: TGCAGTGCTCGGGTGGGTGAAAAACTGTTTTTT.

This sequence joins TRBV12-3 or TRBV12-4 and TRBJ2-1; 12 nucleotides match TRBD2. J gave up 0 bases and V 5 bases, and 8 bases lay outside the gene matches. This CDR3 comprises 18 residues. The CDR3 nucleotides are TGTGCCAGCAGTCGAGGACTAGCGGGAACAAGCTCCTACAATGAGCAGTTCTTC. It codes for CASSRGLAGTSSYNEQFF.

This clonotype was found a few times. The V gene is TRBV5-4, the J gene TRBJ2-5; D is perhaps TRBD2 (10 bases). The CDR3 is 20 residues long. From germline, CDR1 is SGHNT and CDR2 YYREEE (reference sequence). Trimming stripped 3 bases from V and 4 bases from J, with 31 bases between. The DNA for the CDR3 is TGTGCCAGCAGCTCGCAACAGGGGGCGGTGAAGCTAGCGGGAGCAGAGACCCAGTACTTC. Protein product: CASSSQQGAVKLAGAETQYF.

This clonotype was picked up a small number of times. The chain has TRBV27 and TRBJ2-7; D perhaps matches TRBD2 (6 bases). The V and J ends lost 5 bases and 0 bases respectively, with 17 bases between them. The germline CDR1 and CDR2 sequences are MNHEY and SMNVEV (reference sequence). CDR3 length equals 16 residues. The DNA of the CDR3 is TGTGCCAGCAGTACCCCTTCAGCGGGCCGCTCCTACGAGCAGTACTTC. Translated, it gives CASSTPSAGRSYEQYF.

The chain links TRBV4-1 to TRBJ2-5; 12 bases align to TRBD2. CDR1 and CDR2 from the germline V gene are MGHRA and YSYEKL. This CDR3 comprises 16 residues. V gave up 1 base and J gave up 6 bases; unmatched junction bases: 6. CDR3 nucleotide sequence: TGCGCCAGCAGCCAAGGACTAGCGGGAGCCTCGAAGACCCAGTACTTC. It translates to CASSQGLAGASKTQYF.

The chain links TRBV2 to TRBJ2-7, with 7 bases aligning to TRBD1. The CDR3 runs 15 residues. Per germline, CDR1 SNHLY and CDR2 FYNNEI. The trim removed 3 bases at V and 0 bases at J, leaving 5 bases unmatched. The CDR3 spells CASSEDRLSSYEQYF. The CDR3, as DNA: TGTGCCAGCAGTGAGGACAGGTTGAGCTCCTACGAGCAGTACTTC.

This clonotype was picked up a small number of times. J is TRBJ2-2 and V is TRBV20-1; TRBD2 matches 12 bases. Germline CDR1 is DFQATT and CDR2 is SNEGSKA (reference sequence). V lost 0 bases and J lost 5; bases outside the gene matches: 1. CDR3 length: 15 amino acids. DNA of the CDR3: TGCAGTGCTAGAGATGGACTAGCGGGAACCGGGGAGCTGTTTTTT. Its translation is CSARDGLAGTGELFF.

In its sample, this clonotype was seen a few times. This chain uses TRBV2 with TRBJ1-5, with a weak D call TRBD1 (5 bases). V lost 9 bases, J lost 0 bases, and 9 bases lay in between. This CDR3 is 13 amino acids long. Germline V gene sequence: CDR1 SNHLY, CDR2 FYNNEI. In DNA form, the CDR3 reads TGTGCCAGTGGGACGGATAGCAATCAGCCCCAGCATTTT. It is translated as CASGTDSNQPQHF.

The V gene is TRBV7-3, the J gene TRBJ2-3; TRBD1 or TRBD2 may be the D gene (6 bases each). The germline CDR1 and CDR2 sequences are SGHTA and FQGTGA. V was clipped by 5 bases and J by 0 bases, with 15 bases between them. This CDR3 contains 16 residues. CDR3 sequence: CASSLGRGVSTDTQYF. The CDR3 DNA follows: TGTGCCAGCAGCCTGGGAAGGGGGGTGAGCACAGATACGCAGTATTTT.

This clonotype came up a few times. V is TRBV29-1 and J is TRBJ2-2; D unresolved. The CDR3 sequence is 13 residues long. Germline V gene lookup returns CDR1 SQVTM and CDR2 ANQGSEA. V shed 8 bases and J shed 5 bases, with 15 bases lying between them. In nucleotides, the CDR3 is TGCAGCTTTAGAGTGGGTTCTACCGGGGAGCTGTTTTTT. Residues: CSFRVGSTGELFF.

This clonotype was counted only a few times. This sequence joins TRBV25-1 and TRBJ1-1; D gene uncertain. The CDR3 contains 13 residues. Germline loops: CDR1 MGHDK, CDR2 SYGVNS. Trimming cost V 4 bases and J 5 bases, with 11 bases left between them. In DNA, the CDR3 is TGTGCCAGCAGTGGGGGTTTAGGGACTGAAGCTTTCTTT. This encodes CASSGGLGTEAFF.

The chain employs TRBV5-1 and TRBJ2-7, with 11 bases that match TRBD2. Germline V gene lookup returns CDR1 SGHRS and CDR2 YFSETQ. Losses at the gene ends were 3 bases for V and 3 bases for J; bases not matched to a gene: 5. CDR3 length equals 15 residues. In nucleotides, the CDR3 is TGCGCCAGCAGCTCCGGGACTAGCGGCCACTACGAGCAGTACTTC. This codes for CASSSGTSGHYEQYF.

The genes are TRBV7-9 and TRBJ2-6; TRBD2 might be the D (5 bases). V was pared by 3 bases and J by 0 bases, with 15 bases between. Germline CDR1 and CDR2: SEHNR and FQNEAQ (reference sequence). The CDR3 runs 18 residues. Written as DNA, the CDR3 is TGTGCCAGCAGCTTCCAAGCCCGGAGGATCTCTGGGGCCAACGTCCTGACTTTC. This translates into CASSFQARRISGANVLTF.

The chain joins TRBV6-5 to TRBJ2-7, with 7 bases matching TRBD2. Unmatched junction bases numbered 5, after V lost 3 bases and J lost 3 bases. The length of the CDR3 is 14 residues. Germline V gives CDR1 MNHEY, CDR2 SVGAGI. In DNA form, the CDR3 reads TGTGCCAGCAGTTATGTCGGCGGGGGCTACGAGCAGTACTTC. Protein product: CASSYVGGGYEQYF.

Here the CDR3 DNA reads TGTGCCACGAGCAACGCCAGGGGGGAAGCCTACAATGAGCAGTTCTTC. Translated: CATSNARGEAYNEQFF. This chain connects TRBV10-3 to TRBJ2-1; tentative D call: TRBD1 (7 bases). CDR3 size: 16 residues. CDR1 and CDR2 (germline): ENHRY, SYGVKD. Between the trimmed V and J ends, which lost 10 bases and 2 bases, there was a span of 21 bases.